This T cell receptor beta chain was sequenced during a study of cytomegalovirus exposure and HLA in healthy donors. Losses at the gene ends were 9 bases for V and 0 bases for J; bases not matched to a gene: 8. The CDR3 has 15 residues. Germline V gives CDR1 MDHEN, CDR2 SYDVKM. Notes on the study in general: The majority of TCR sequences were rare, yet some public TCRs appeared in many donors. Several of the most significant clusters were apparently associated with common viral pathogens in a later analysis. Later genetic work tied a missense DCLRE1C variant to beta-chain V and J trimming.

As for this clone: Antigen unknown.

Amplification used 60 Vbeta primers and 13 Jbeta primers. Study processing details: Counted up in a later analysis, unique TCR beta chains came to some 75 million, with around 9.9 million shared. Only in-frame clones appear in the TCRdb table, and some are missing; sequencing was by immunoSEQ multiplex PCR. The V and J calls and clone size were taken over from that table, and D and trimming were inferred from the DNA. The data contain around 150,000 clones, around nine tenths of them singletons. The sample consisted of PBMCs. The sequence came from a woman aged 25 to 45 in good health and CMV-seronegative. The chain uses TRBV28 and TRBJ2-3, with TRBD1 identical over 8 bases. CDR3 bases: TGTGCCAGTTATACGACAGGGGTCAGCACAGATACGCAGTATTTT. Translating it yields CASYTTGVSTDTQYF.